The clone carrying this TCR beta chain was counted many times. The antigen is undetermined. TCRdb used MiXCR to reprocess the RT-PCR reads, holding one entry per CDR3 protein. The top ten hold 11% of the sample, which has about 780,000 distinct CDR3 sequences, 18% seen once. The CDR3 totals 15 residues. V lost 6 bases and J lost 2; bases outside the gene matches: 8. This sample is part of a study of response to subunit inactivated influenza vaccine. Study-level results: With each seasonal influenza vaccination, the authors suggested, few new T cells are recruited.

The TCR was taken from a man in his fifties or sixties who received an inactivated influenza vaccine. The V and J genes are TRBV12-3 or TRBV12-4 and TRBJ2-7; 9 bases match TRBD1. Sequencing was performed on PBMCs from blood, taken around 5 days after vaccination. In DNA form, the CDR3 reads TGTGCCAGCAGCGAGGCCGGGACAGGGACCTACGAGCAGTACTTC. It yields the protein CASSEAGTGTYEQYF.